These T cell receptor beta chains were read from a single sample in a study of regulatory T cells in long-lasting Graves disease. Via MiXCR, TCRdb re-called the multiplex PCR reads, giving one row per CDR3 protein. The data contain 580,000 or so distinct CDR3 sequences, 16% of them singletons. These data also formed part of another study, on T cells in Graves' hyperthyroidism and ophthalmopathy.

The sample in question was peripheral blood mononuclear cells (PBMCs), obtained at new diagnosis, from a patient treated with antithyroid drugs. The receptor source for this set is a young man with Graves disease. The CDR3 runs from the conserved cysteine through the conserved F or W. A D gene is named only where the DNA matches it firmly. Clone size is shown for a subset of rows, as once, few, many or a class of expanded clone.

>TRBV20-1|TRBD2|many|TRBJ2-1|16
CSARVVSGRDGNEQFF
TGCAGTGCTAGAGTTGTCAGCGGGAGGGACGGGAATGAGCAGTTCTTC
>TRBV30|-|many|TRBJ2-7|14
CAWSLGYSEYEQYF
TGTGCCTGGAGTTTGGGCTACTCCGAGTACGAGCAGTACTTC
>TRBV7-9|TRBD2|-|TRBJ2-5|16
CASSPTTGTSGETQYF
TGTGCCAGCAGCCCAACCACCGGGACTAGCGGAGAGACCCAGTACTTC
>TRBV24-1|TRBD2|few|TRBJ2-1|16
CATSDPGLATGNEQFF
TGTGCCACCAGTGATCCGGGACTAGCGACAGGCAATGAGCAGTTCTTC
>TRBV27|-|many|TRBJ2-5|14
CASSPRPFQETQYF
TGTGCCAGCAGTCCTCGCCCTTTCCAAGAGACCCAGTACTTC
>TRBV5-6|-|-|TRBJ2-3|16
CASSLGGVVLTDTQYF
TGTGCCAGCAGCTTAGGGGGAGTTGTGCTTACAGATACGCAGTATTTT
>TRBV7-9|-|many|TRBJ1-5|14
CASSLAQGNQPQHF
TGTGCCAGCAGCTTAGCCCAGGGAAATCAGCCCCAGCATTTT
>TRBV4-1|-|-|TRBJ2-1|13
CASSQTNRLEQFF
TGCGCCAGCAGCCAAACAAACAGGTTAGAGCAGTTCTTC
>TRBV14|-|-|TRBJ2-1|14
CASSLRGKYNEQFF
TGTGCCAGCAGCCTCCGGGGGAAGTACAATGAGCAGTTCTTC
>TRBV27|-|-|TRBJ2-3|15
CASSLNGGLPDTQYF
TGTGCCAGCAGTTTAAACGGGGGATTGCCAGATACGCAGTATTTT
>TRBV20-1|TRBD2|many|TRBJ2-5|17
CSARPGTSGNHRETQYF
TGCAGTGCTAGACCCGGGACTAGCGGGAACCACCGAGAGACCCAGTACTTC
>TRBV12-3/TRBV12-4|TRBD2|many|TRBJ2-3|12
CATAGYTDTQYF
TGTGCCACAGCGGGGTACACAGATACGCAGTATTTT
>TRBV7-9|-|-|TRBJ1-1|15
CASSTQTGANTEAFF
TGTGCCAGCAGCACCCAGACGGGTGCGAACACTGAAGCTTTCTTT
>TRBV30|TRBD2|many|TRBJ2-1|13
CAWEIAGVVEQFF
TGTGCCTGGGAAATAGCGGGAGTAGTTGAGCAGTTCTTC
>TRBV27|TRBD2|many|TRBJ2-7|15
CASSPGTSGNYEQYF
TGTGCCAGCAGTCCAGGGACTAGCGGGAACTACGAGCAGTACTTC
>TRBV28|-|many|TRBJ1-4|22
CASTHTWGIVGYKMATNEKLFF
TGTGCCAGCACCCATACGTGGGGGATCGTAGGCTATAAGATGGCAACTAATGAAAAACTGTTTTTT
>TRBV19|-|many|TRBJ1-2|12
CASSGPFYGYTF
TGTGCCAGTAGTGGACCTTTCTATGGCTACACCTTC
>TRBV5-8|TRBD2|many|TRBJ2-5|15
CASSATSGRAKTQYF
TGTGCCAGCAGCGCTACTAGCGGGAGGGCCAAGACCCAGTACTTC
>TRBV7-2|-|few|TRBJ1-2|15
CASSFRGQGWNGYTF
TGTGCCAGCAGCTTTCGGGGTCAGGGTTGGAATGGCTACACCTTC
>TRBV9|-|-|TRBJ2-2|16
CASSTRGFSTTGELFF
TGTGCCAGCAGCACGAGGGGGTTTTCGACCACCGGGGAGCTGTTTTTT
>TRBV29-1|TRBD1|-|TRBJ2-3|15
CSVEDDRGFTDTQYF
TGCAGCGTTGAAGATGACAGGGGATTCACAGATACGCAGTATTTT
>TRBV28|-|many|TRBJ2-1|15
CASRGLLSSYNEQFF
TGTGCCAGCAGGGGACTGTTGAGCTCCTACAATGAGCAGTTCTTC
>TRBV4-1|-|-|TRBJ2-7|15
CASSLLSRRETEQYF
TGCGCCAGCAGCCTCTTATCCCGCCGGGAGACCGAGCAGTACTTC
>TRBV20-1|-|-|TRBJ2-3|15
CSAREPSLGTDTQYF
TGCAGTGCTAGAGAGCCGTCTTTGGGCACAGATACGCAGTATTTT
>TRBV18|-|few|TRBJ2-3|13
CASSPGITDTQYF
TGTGCCAGCTCACCAGGGATCACAGATACGCAGTATTTT
>TRBV7-9|TRBD1|many|TRBJ2-7|14
CASSPDRAPYEQYF
TGTGCCAGCAGCCCCGACAGGGCTCCCTACGAGCAGTACTTC
>TRBV19|-|few|TRBJ2-2|15
CASSPGWGGTGELFF
TGTGCCAGTAGCCCAGGGTGGGGAGGCACCGGGGAGCTGTTTTTT